These 12 T cell receptor beta chains were all obtained from the same sample, sequenced in a study of vaccination effects on CD4 cells after COVID-19 (dated by TCRdb to 2022 to 2024). The protocol used for the library was the immunoSEQ multiplex PCR assay. This immuneACCESS table, as held by TCRdb, lists in-frame sequences with V and J called but not all clones. Of the missing ones, under half trace to an unresolved V gene in checked studies; the others have no known cause. This sample has 55,000 to 75,000 clones in its table, and around 69% of those were observed once. The ten largest clones represent roughly 3.1% of the sample. In the ViraFEST assay, PBMC were stimulated with viral peptide pools, and antigen-specific CD4+ T cell clonotypes were then identified by expansion using TCR sequencing. After less than 13 days of culture, CD4+ T cells were isolated with the EasySep CD4+ T cell isolation kit. The absence of prior SARS-CoV-2 infection in healthy vaccine recipients was confirmed by negative nucleocapsid antibodies before and after vaccination.

What these receptors recognize is not known. The sequences come from CD4+ T cells from PBMCs cultured with HCoV-NL63 spike peptides, collected before COVID-19 vaccination. The cell subset or site tag for this specimen amounts to: HCoV-NL63 spike overlapping peptide pool stimulation. The receptors derive from a human donor who received a COVID-19 vaccine.

The gene calls are TRBV24-1 and TRBJ1-2; unclear D gene. CDR1 KGHDR and CDR2 SFDVKD come from the germline V gene. V lost 3 bases and J lost 4, with 11 bases in between. The CDR3 is 14 residues long. Here the CDR3 reads CATSDLRVPYGYTF. In nucleotides, the CDR3 is TGTGCCACCAGTGATCTTAGGGTACCCTATGGCTACACCTTC.

The chain joins TRBV12-3 or TRBV12-4 to TRBJ1-6; 7 bases line up with TRBD1. V lost 6 bases, J lost 8 bases, and 4 bases stayed unmatched. This CDR3 spans 13 amino acids. The CDR3 protein is CASSWDSDSPLHF. Written as DNA, the CDR3 is TGTGCCAGCAGCTGGGACAGTGATTCACCCCTCCACTTT.

J is TRBJ2-3 and V is TRBV7-2, with D possibly matching TRBD2 (5 bases). The CDR3 sequence is 14 residues long. CDR1 is SGHTA, CDR2 FQGNSA, per germline. V was pared by 1 base and J by 5 bases, with 10 bases between. The CDR3 sequence: CASSLGLAKDTQYF. CDR3 sequence (DNA): TGTGCCAGCAGCTTAGGCCTAGCTAAAGATACGCAGTATTTT.

This clone was seen just once. The chain couples TRBV10-3 to TRBJ1-6; no reliable D call. The germline gives CDR1 ENHRY, CDR2 SYGVKD. The germline V and J ends were trimmed by 1 base and 9 bases, with 13 bases remaining between them. The CDR3 extends over 15 amino acids. CDR3 DNA sequence: TGTGCCATCAGTGAGTTGGGAGGGATCAGTTCACCCCTCCACTTT. Translation gives CAISELGGISSPLHF.

The count of this clone is one. The rearrangement links TRBV6-5 to TRBJ1-1; no reliable D call. CDR1 and CDR2 (germline): MNHEY, SVGAGI. V lost 2 bases and J 0 bases, leaving 10 bases between the germline ends. This CDR3 is 15 amino acids long. CDR3 residues: CASSYAGELNTEAFF. In nucleotides, the CDR3 is TGTGCCAGCAGTTACGCAGGAGAATTGAACACTGAAGCTTTCTTT.

The rearrangement uses TRBV18 and TRBJ2-3; the D gene is possibly TRBD2 (6 bases). There are 14 residues in the CDR3. Germline V gene lookup returns CDR1 KGHSH and CDR2 LQKENI. Between the trimmed V and J ends, which lost 4 bases and 2 bases, there was a span of 10 bases. CDR3 sequence reads: CASSLGTSTDTQYF. The CDR3 DNA is TGTGCCAGCTCACTTGGGACTTCCACAGATACGCAGTATTTT.

This CDR3 is CASSLLGRGTFF. The DNA for the CDR3 is TGTGCCAGCAGCTTATTGGGAAGGGGAACTTTCTTT. This sequence joins TRBV11-2 and TRBJ1-1; perhaps TRBD1 as D (5 bases). Trimming pared 2 bases from V and 12 bases from J, leaving 13 bases between. The CDR3 covers 12 residues. CDR1 is SGHAT, CDR2 FQNNGV, per germline.

The chain joins TRBV7-9 to TRBJ1-4, with D uncertain. Germline V gene data show CDR1 as SEHNR and CDR2 as FQNEAQ (reference sequence). The V gene lost 2 bases and the J gene lost 7 bases, with 14 bases spanning the gap. CDR3 size: 15 residues. CDR3 loop: CASSLPLGSGEKLFF. DNA of the CDR3: TGTGCCAGCAGCTTACCATTAGGGAGTGGTGAAAAACTGTTTTTT.

V is TRBV5-1 and J is TRBJ2-3; a weak D match, TRBD1 (5 bases). Germline CDR1 SGHRS, CDR2 YFSETQ. Trimming took off 1 base at V and 2 bases at J, with 14 bases between the two ends. This CDR3 contains 16 residues. The CDR3 region is CASSLFRSGNTDTQYF. DNA of the CDR3: TGCGCCAGCAGCTTGTTCAGGTCAGGGAACACAGATACGCAGTATTTT.

V usage is TRBV27 and J usage is TRBJ2-1; D unclear. V was pared by 2 bases and J by 9 bases, with 8 bases between. Germline lookup yields CDR1 MNHEY and CDR2 SMNVEV (reference sequence). The length of the CDR3 is 12 residues. The CDR3 region is CASSLIFGEQFF. The CDR3 DNA follows: TGTGCCAGCAGTTTAATCTTTGGTGAGCAGTTCTTC.

This clone has just a few counts. The chain carries TRBV4-1 and TRBJ2-7, with a tentative D call TRBD1 (6 bases). The V gene's germline CDR1 is MGHRA and CDR2 YSYEKL. Between the trimmed V and J ends, which lost 1 base and 4 bases, there was a span of 11 bases. The CDR3 totals 14 residues. This chain's CDR3 is CASSQVGQEYEQYV. The CDR3, as DNA: TGCGCCAGCAGCCAAGTGGGACAAGAATACGAGCAGTACGTC.

The chain uses TRBV18 and TRBJ2-3; 10 bases agree with TRBD2. Germline CDR1 is KGHSH and CDR2 is LQKENI. V was pared by 5 bases and J by 4 bases, with 6 bases of the junction left unmatched. The CDR3 consists of 15 residues. The CDR3 DNA sequence: TGTGCCAGCTCATCTCTAGCGGGGGTAGCAGATACGCAGTATTTT. Its protein product is CASSSLAGVADTQYF.